This TCR beta chain appears in the sequencing data of a study of vaccination and CD4 T cells after COVID-19. Study details: It was a median around 93 days after diagnosis, with a range of 35 to 161, that post-COVID samples were drawn. Notes on the study in general: In median terms, SARS-CoV-2-reactive clonotypes went from approximately 21 to 38, a nonsignificant rise.

The CDR3 loop spans 13 amino acids. Trimming cost V 8 bases and J 5 bases, with 10 bases left between them. Germline V lookup: CDR1 MNHEY, CDR2 SMNVEV (reference sequence). This clonotype was detected a few times. As yet, its antigen is unknown. Stated treatment: roughly 11-day PBMC culture with coronavirus spike peptide pools or control peptides (ViraFEST assay). The Oncomine TCR Beta short-read assay was applied to DNA of cultured CD4+ T cells. TCRdb re-analysed the PCR reads in MiXCR, keeping a single row per CDR3 protein. Seen here are around 25,000 distinct CDR3 sequences, 58% observed once, and the top ten hold 2.5% to 3%.

This sequence originates from a human donor who had recovered from COVID-19. The gene calls are TRBV27 and TRBJ1-6; D is possibly TRBD1 (6 bases). The sample consisted of CD4+ T cells from blood, cultured in vitro. The chain's CDR3 is CASARQDNSPLHF. The CDR3 DNA reads TGTGCCAGCGCGAGACAGGATAATTCACCCCTCCACTTT.